Listed here are 9 T cell receptor beta chains from one sample, sequenced in a study of regulatory T cells in long-lasting Graves disease. Arm-PCR of CDR3 regions and iRepertoire HTBI primers were used to build TCR beta libraries. Using its own MiXCR run on the multiplex PCR reads, TCRdb lists one record per CDR3 protein. This table has 410,000 or so distinct CDR3 sequences, about 15% appearing once. As to time point: newly diagnosed GD, antithyroid drugs for less than 3 months. PBMCs were the source of the RNA used for TCR sequencing. The sample was also linked to a second study, of T cells in Graves' hyperthyroidism and ophthalmopathy.

This sample comprised peripheral blood mononuclear cells (PBMCs), obtained at new diagnosis, from a patient treated with antithyroid drugs. Every receptor here comes from a young woman with Graves disease.

The sample holds a few counts of this clonotype. The rearrangement joins TRBV5-1 to TRBJ2-5; TRBD1 matches at 8 bases. This CDR3 is built from 15 residues. Germline V gene lookup returns CDR1 SGHRS and CDR2 YFSETQ. V lost 5 bases, J lost 0 bases, and 6 bases stayed unmatched. The chain's CDR3 is CASRTGTGNQETQYF. CDR3 DNA: TGCGCCAGCAGAACCGGGACAGGCAACCAAGAGACCCAGTACTTC.

About this clonotype itself: With only one base between it and a far larger clone, this is likely a read error. The J gene is TRBJ2-1, the V gene TRBV11-3, with D tentatively TRBD2 (6 bases). In germline, CDR1 is SGHNT, CDR2 YENEEA. The CDR3 has 13 residues. Deletions cut 4 bases from V and 11 bases from J, with 15 bases between. CDR3: CASSSRLEGKQFF. In DNA, the CDR3 is TGTGCCAGCAGCTCTAGACTAGAGGGGAAGCAGTTCTTC.

This clonotype was observed a few times. The rearrangement joins TRBV5-1 to TRBJ2-3; 10 bases align to TRBD2. The CDR3 has 18 residues. In germline, CDR1 is SGHRS, CDR2 YFSETQ. V dropped 0 bases and J dropped 1; count of bases not matched to a gene: 8. The CDR3, as DNA: TGCGCCAGCAGCTTGGGGTCTAGCGGGAGCCTCCGCACAGATACGCAGTATTTT. It codes for CASSLGSSGSLRTDTQYF. Full variable domain (rest looked up from reference TRBV5-1 and TRBJ2-3): KAGVTQTPRYLIKTRGQQVTLSCSPISGHRSVSWYQQTPGQGLQFLFEYFSETQRNKGNFPGRFSGRQFSNSRSEMNVSTLELGDSALYLCASSLGSSGSLRTDTQYFGPGTRLTVL.

This clonotype was seen a few times. This chain connects TRBV29-1 to TRBJ2-1, with 13 bases that match TRBD2. The CDR3 has 14 amino acids. V was clipped by 6 bases and J by 9 bases; unmatched bases: 8. The germline gives CDR1 SQVTM, CDR2 ANQGSEA. The CDR3 spells CSVRAGLAGVEQFF. In DNA form, the CDR3 reads TGCAGCGTGCGGGCCGGACTAGCGGGAGTTGAGCAGTTCTTC.

This clonotype was picked up many times. This chain links TRBV20-1 with TRBJ1-5; no clear D gene. V was pared by 6 bases and J by 5 bases, with 14 bases between. From germline, CDR1 is DFQATT and CDR2 SNEGSKA (reference sequence). The CDR3 runs to 13 residues. The CDR3 DNA reads TGCAGTGCAACTTCAAGGGCCTATCAGCCCCAGCATTTT. The encoded protein is CSATSRAYQPQHF.

This clonotype appeared many times. This chain connects TRBV18 to TRBJ2-1; TRBD1 aligns across 10 bases. Unmatched junction bases numbered 4, after V lost 5 bases and J lost 9 bases. The V gene's germline CDR1 is KGHSH and CDR2 LQKENI. The CDR3 is 13 residues long. This CDR3 reads CASSTRDRGEQFF. The CDR3 bases are TGTGCCAGCTCAACCCGGGACAGGGGTGAGCAGTTCTTC.

V usage is TRBV7-9 and J usage is TRBJ1-4; the D is unclear. The CDR3 is made up of 14 amino acids. Germline-derived CDR1 and CDR2 are SEHNR and FQNEAQ (reference sequence). V was shortened by 8 bases and J by 6 bases, with 16 bases between the two germline ends. The CDR3 here is CASRGSTQYEKLFF. CDR3 sequence (DNA): TGTGCCAGCCGTGGGTCTACCCAGTATGAAAAACTGTTTTTT.

The sample holds many counts of this clonotype. V usage is TRBV3-1 and J usage is TRBJ2-5; perhaps TRBD2 as D (6 bases). This CDR3 spans 13 amino acids. V shed 1 base and J shed 5 bases, with 8 bases lying between them. Per the germline V gene, CDR1 is LGHDT and CDR2 is YNNKEL (reference sequence). Written as DNA, the CDR3 is TGTGCCAGCAGCCAAGCCGGGAGCGAGACCCAGTACTTC. Residues: CASSQAGSETQYF.

The rearrangement uses TRBV6-2 or TRBV6-3 and TRBJ1-4; possibly TRBD1 for D (6 bases). CDR1 MNHEY and CDR2 SVGEGT come from the germline V gene. Between the trimmed V and J ends, which lost 4 bases and 7 bases, there was a span of 16 bases. CDR3 length equals 15 residues. In nucleotides, the CDR3 is TGTGCCAGCAGTTCGGGGGCCAGCCCTGGTGAAAAACTGTTTTTT. Translating it yields CASSSGASPGEKLFF.